This T cell receptor (beta chain) was found in a study of blood T cells in healthy people across ages. Using a J-beta primer mix together with a sample-barcoded 5' primer, a second PCR was run for roughly 6 to 11 cycles. Every individual sample yielded 2.5 million or more paired-end reads (each containing CDR3). TCRdb itself ran the 5' RACE reads through MiXCR, one entry per CDR3 protein. The sample yields some 750,000 distinct CDR3 sequences, 22% seen once. Concerning this clonotype itself: The antigen remains unidentified.

General observations from the study: Researchers said unsorted PBMCs prevented a conclusive naive versus antigen-experienced comparison.

This receptor was obtained from a man in his 70s in good health. The sample taken for sequencing was blood.

CDR3 DNA: TGTGCCATCAGTGAGGTAAACTTAGTGGACAATGAGCAGTTCTTC. Translated, it gives CAISEVNLVDNEQFF. The chain links TRBV10-3 to TRBJ2-1; no definite D call. In germline, CDR1 is ENHRY, CDR2 SYGVKD. V dropped 2 bases and J dropped 5 bases, with 13 bases sitting between them. The CDR3 runs 15 residues.